A single sample gave rise to the 28 T cell receptor beta chains below, sequenced in a study of OX40 agonist ivuxolimab in advanced cancers. Profiled with immunoSEQ multiplex PCR; TCRdb holds only in-frame clones, not every one. The repertoire consists of 56,000 or so clones, with nearly 85% occurring once and the leading ten covering approximately 4.1%. The specimen comprised CD4+ or CD8+ T cells sorted from blood, sampled in a trial of the OX40 agonist ivuxolimab. These TCRs come from an adult with an advanced solid tumor such as melanoma, head and neck, liver or kidney cancer.

The CDR3 is CASRATDRANYGYTF. In nucleotides, the CDR3 is TGTGCCAGCAGAGCTACCGACAGGGCCAACTATGGCTACACCTTC. The chain couples TRBV6-1 to TRBJ1-2, with TRBD1 matching 7 bases. The V segment lost 6 bases and the J segment 2 bases; nucleotides outside the gene matches: 9. CDR1 is MNHNS and CDR2 is SASEGT in the germline V gene. The CDR3 has 15 residues.

The chain joins TRBV7-2 to TRBJ2-4; no clear D gene. Trimming took 5 bases from V and 0 from J, leaving 11 bases between them. The CDR3 consists of 15 residues. Germline loops: CDR1 SGHTA, CDR2 FQGNSA. This chain's CDR3 is CASSPSHLAKNIQYF. DNA of the CDR3: TGTGCCAGCAGCCCATCACACCTAGCCAAAAACATTCAGTACTTC. Together with reference TRBV7-2 and TRBJ2-4, the CDR3 gives the full variable domain: GAGVSQSPSNKVTEKGKDVELRCDPISGHTALYWYRQSLGQGLEFLIYFQGNSAPDKSGLPSDRFSAERTGGSVSTLTIQRTQQEDSAVYLCASSPSHLAKNIQYFGAGTRLSVL.

The J gene is TRBJ1-1, the V gene TRBV11-2; possible D gene TRBD1, 5 bases. CDR1 and CDR2 from the germline V gene are SGHAT and FQNNGV. The V end lost 0 bases, the J end lost 9 bases, and 14 bases lay between the germline ends. The CDR3 runs 14 residues. CDR3 in DNA: TGTGCCAGCAGCTTAGAAGGGGCTGGTCAAAAAGCTTTCTTT. It yields the protein CASSLEGAGQKAFF.

The chain is built from TRBV28 and TRBJ1-1; 11 bases fit TRBD1. CDR3 length: 16 residues. CDR1 MDHEN and CDR2 SYDVKM come from the germline V gene. Trimming at V came to 2 bases and at J to 5 bases, leaving 7 bases not matched to a gene. This CDR3 reads CASSLRFRDRGTEAFF. For the CDR3, the DNA is TGTGCCAGCAGTTTAAGATTTCGGGACAGGGGGACTGAAGCTTTCTTT. The entire variable domain, with the rest obtained from reference TRBV28 and TRBJ1-1, is as follows: DVKVTQSSRYLVKRTGEKVFLECVQDMDHENMFWYRQDPGLGLRLIYFSYDVKMKEKGDIPEGYSVSREKKERFSLILESASTNQTSMYLCASSLRFRDRGTEAFFGQGTRLTVV.

The gene calls are TRBV15 and TRBJ1-6; 9 positions agree with TRBD1. The CDR3 is 18 residues long. The J segment lost 6 bases and the V segment lost 3 bases, leaving 12 bases of the junction unmatched. The V gene's germline CDR1 is LNHNV and CDR2 YYDKDF (reference sequence). This chain's CDR3 is CATSRGITGGLGNSPLHF. The CDR3 coding sequence is TGTGCCACCAGCAGGGGCATCACAGGGGGCTTGGGTAATTCACCCCTCCACTTT.

The chain carries TRBV7-2 and TRBJ1-2; 9 nucleotides line up with TRBD1. Germline trimming cut 2 bases from V and 7 bases from J; bases unmatched to any gene: 8. Germline lookup yields CDR1 SGHTA and CDR2 FQGNSA. There are 15 residues in the CDR3. This CDR3 reads CASSLYGQGSSGYTF. The CDR3 bases are TGTGCCAGCAGCTTATACGGACAGGGGAGCAGTGGCTACACCTTC.

The genes are TRBV6-1 and TRBJ1-2; D not certain. CDR1 is MNHNS, CDR2 SASEGT, per germline. This CDR3 has 12 amino acids. V was clipped by 7 bases and J by 4 bases, with 10 bases between them. The CDR3 region is CASTSGSYGYTF. CDR3 nucleotide sequence: TGTGCCAGCACCAGCGGAAGCTATGGCTACACCTTC.

The chain employs TRBV10-3 and TRBJ2-2; 10 nucleotides align to TRBD1. This CDR3 region has 15 residues. Germline V gene lookup returns CDR1 ENHRY and CDR2 SYGVKD. Trimming took 4 bases from V and 5 from J; bases not matched to a gene: 4. The CDR3 bases are TGTGCCATCAGTGGGACAGGGGGTGAGACCGGGGAGCTGTTTTTT. It yields the protein CAISGTGGETGELFF.

The V and J genes are TRBV5-1 and TRBJ2-7; a possible D gene is TRBD2 (6 bases). CDR1 SGHRS and CDR2 YFSETQ come from the germline V gene. The CDR3 contains 12 residues. V shed 5 bases and J shed 1 base, with 7 bases lying between them. This CDR3 reads CASSRGSYEQYF. The CDR3 nucleotides read TGCGCCAGCAGTCGGGGGTCCTACGAGCAGTACTTC.

V is TRBV27 and J is TRBJ1-5; D is possibly TRBD1 (5 bases). There are 14 residues in the CDR3. Germline V gene data show CDR1 as MNHEY and CDR2 as SMNVEV (reference sequence). V was pared by 2 bases and J by 1 base, with 6 bases between. CDR3 DNA: TGTGCCAGCAGTTTAGAGGGGAGCAATCAGCCCCAGCATTTT. It codes for CASSLEGSNQPQHF.

The chain's CDR3 is CASSHSYGYTF. The CDR3, as DNA: TGTGCCAGTAGCCATAGTTATGGCTACACCTTC. The chain is built from TRBV19 and TRBJ1-2; D unclear. Germline CDR1 and CDR2: LNHDA and SQIVND (reference sequence). The ends were cut back, 6 bases at V and 5 bases at J, with 7 bases in the middle. CDR3 size: 11 residues.

The chain employs TRBV10-1 and TRBJ2-5; 14 bases line up with TRBD2. The ends lost 7 bases at V and 2 bases at J; junction bases unmatched: 21. Germline V gene sequence: CDR1 WNHNN, CDR2 SYGVQD (reference sequence). The CDR3 runs to 21 residues. The CDR3 sequence is CASKLVPGLAGGTVSQETQYF. CDR3 nucleotide sequence: TGCGCCAGCAAGCTCGTCCCCGGACTAGCGGGGGGAACGGTATCTCAAGAGACCCAGTACTTC.

This clone was counted a single time. CDR3 coding DNA: TGTGCCAGCAAGGACCTCGTGGACGGACCCTACGAGCAGTACTTC. This codes for CASKDLVDGPYEQYF. The chain has TRBV2 and TRBJ2-7; no reliable D call. The CDR3 has 15 residues. Germline CDR1 SNHLY, CDR2 FYNNEI. Trimming took 7 bases from V and 2 from J, leaving 18 bases between them.

This rearrangement joins TRBV6-5 to TRBJ1-3; D is unclear. CDR1 and CDR2 (germline): MNHEY, SVGAGI. V was pared by 0 bases and J by 4 bases, with 10 bases between. The CDR3 spans 15 residues. CDR3 in DNA: TGTGCCAGCAGTTACTCCCTGACCCAGGGAAACACCATATATTTT. Its protein product is CASSYSLTQGNTIYF.

This clone came up a few times. CDR3 sequence (DNA): TGTGCCAGCAGCTCGGCACAGGGGCCCCATGAGACCCAGTACTTC. Its translation: CASSSAQGPHETQYF. The rearrangement uses TRBV5-5 and TRBJ2-5; 7 bases line up with TRBD1. J was trimmed by 5 bases and V by 3 bases; bases with no gene match: 10. Germline CDR1 is SGHKS and CDR2 is YYEKEE (reference sequence). This CDR3 is built from 15 residues.

The chain uses TRBV5-4 and TRBJ2-7; 11 bases agree with TRBD2. V gave up 0 bases and J gave up 4 bases; unmatched junction bases: 6. The CDR3 extends over 16 amino acids. The germline CDR1 and CDR2 sequences are SGHNT and YYREEE (reference sequence). The CDR3: CASSLAGASGGYEQYF. In DNA, the CDR3 is TGTGCCAGCAGCTTGGCGGGGGCTAGCGGGGGGTACGAGCAGTACTTC.

The chain couples TRBV5-4 to TRBJ2-7; D is perhaps TRBD1 (6 bases). CDR3 length equals 13 residues. V lost 4 bases to trimming and J lost 5 bases, with 13 bases between them. Germline V lookup: CDR1 SGHNT, CDR2 YYREEE (reference sequence). Here the CDR3 DNA reads TGTGCCAGCAGCATCCCCTCAGGGGACGAGCAGTACTTC. This encodes CASSIPSGDEQYF.

The V and J genes are TRBV25-1 and TRBJ1-2; D may be TRBD1 (6 bases). Between the trimmed V and J ends, which lost 3 bases and 8 bases, there was a span of 13 bases. This CDR3 region has 13 residues. CDR1 is MGHDK, CDR2 SYGVNS, per germline. The CDR3 sequence is CASSDRDIRGYTF. In DNA form, the CDR3 reads TGTGCCAGCAGTGATAGGGACATCCGGGGCTACACCTTC.

The V and J genes are TRBV28 and TRBJ2-5; possible D gene TRBD2, 5 bases. This CDR3 region has 15 residues. Germline CDR1 is MDHEN and CDR2 is SYDVKM. V lost 3 bases to trimming and J lost 1 base, with 12 bases between them. The CDR3 DNA reads as TGTGCCAGCAGTTTGGTTTCTAGCCTCCAAGAGACCCAGTACTTC. Translation: CASSLVSSLQETQYF.

The V gene is TRBV21-1, the J gene TRBJ1-6; the D segment call TRBD1 is taken from the table without a DNA check. TRBV21-1 is tagged as a pseudogene. The CDR3 spans 17 residues. CDR3 region: CASSKRPQGLWGSPLHF. Here the CDR3 DNA reads TGTGCCAGCAGCAAAAGGCCCCAGGGGCTTTGGGGTTCACCCCTCCACTTT.

The rearrangement joins TRBV5-1 to TRBJ2-1; tentative D call: TRBD2 (6 bases). The CDR3 extends over 13 amino acids. Germline V gene lookup returns CDR1 SGHRS and CDR2 YFSETQ. V was cut by 0 bases and J by 10 bases, with 11 bases left in between. The CDR3 here is CASSLEAAGEQFF. The CDR3 coding sequence is TGCGCCAGCAGCTTGGAAGCGGCGGGGGAGCAGTTCTTC.

This chain connects TRBV7-3 to TRBJ2-2, with a possible D match to TRBD1 (6 bases). This CDR3 has 15 residues. V lost 5 bases, J lost 3 bases, and 13 bases lay in between. Germline V lookup: CDR1 SGHTA, CDR2 FQGTGA. CDR3 nucleotide sequence: TGTGCCAGCAGCACTCAGGGGACCGACACCGGGGAGCTGTTTTTT. Its translation is CASSTQGTDTGELFF.

The rearrangement joins TRBV9 to TRBJ1-3; 7 nucleotides agree with TRBD1. The ends lost 3 bases at V and 4 bases at J; junction bases unmatched: 7. Germline V gives CDR1 SGDLS, CDR2 YYNGEE. The CDR3 consists of 15 residues. CDR3 in DNA: TGTGCCAGCAGCGGGGTTACAGGGGAGGGAAACACCATATATTTT. It yields the protein CASSGVTGEGNTIYF.

The chain carries TRBV9 and TRBJ1-4; 8 positions match TRBD1. V lost 4 bases and J lost 6; bases outside the gene matches: 8. The CDR3 runs 15 residues. CDR1 SGDLS and CDR2 YYNGEE come from the germline V gene. The CDR3 protein is CASSPRTGSDEKLFF. The CDR3 nucleotides are TGTGCCAGCAGCCCTCGGACAGGGAGTGATGAAAAACTGTTTTTT.

V and J are TRBV6-6 and TRBJ2-7, with D hard to call. Germline V CDR1 and CDR2: MNHNY, SVGAGI (reference sequence). This CDR3 spans 13 amino acids. V was trimmed by 2 bases and J by 0 bases, leaving 5 bases between them. Written as DNA, the CDR3 is TGTGCCAGCAGTTACGCAAGCTCCTACGAGCAGTACTTC. Translated: CASSYASSYEQYF.

The rearrangement links TRBV11-1 to TRBJ1-1; D possibly corresponds to TRBD1 (6 bases). This CDR3 has 16 residues. Deletions cut 5 bases from V and 8 bases from J, with 24 bases between. From germline, CDR1 is SGHAT and CDR2 FQDESV (reference sequence). The CDR3 DNA follows: TGTGCCAGCAGCCCGTTTACGCGGCGCAGGGGTCCAGAAGCTTTCTTT. Protein: CASSPFTRRRGPEAFF.

This clone was observed once. The chain recombines TRBV21-1 with TRBJ2-7. TRBV21-1 is noted as a pseudogene. CDR3 length: 13 amino acids. As DNA, the CDR3 is TGTGCCAGCAACCGACGGAACTCCTACGAGCAGTACTTC. Translating it yields CASNRRNSYEQYF.

The J gene is TRBJ2-2, the V gene TRBV5-4; D is possibly TRBD1 or TRBD2 (5 bases each). The germline V and J ends were trimmed by 0 bases and 0 bases, with 6 bases remaining between them. This CDR3 is 15 amino acids long. Germline CDR1 and CDR2: SGHNT and YYREEE (reference sequence). This CDR3 reads CASSLGGTNTGELFF. The CDR3 region has the DNA TGTGCCAGCAGCTTGGGGGGGACGAACACCGGGGAGCTGTTTTTT.